The entry that follows covers one T cell receptor beta chain sequence. The antigen remains unidentified. The record originates from a study of monozygotic twins with inflammatory bowel disease. Notes on the study in general: TCRbeta diversity (inverse Simpson) was lower in IBD patients than in healthy co-twins. Differing T cell subtypes remained indistinguishable.

It was from whole blood, with no T cell sorting, that total RNA was isolated. A template switching step added UMIs, each with a 6-nucleotide sample barcode. With the 5' RACE reads reprocessed, TCRdb shows one record per CDR3 protein and no DNA. The sample table sets out some 210,000 distinct CDR3 sequences. Sequenced: blood. This sequence was found in a human donor with ulcerative colitis or Crohn's disease, or a healthy co-twin of an affected twin (not recorded which).

The CDR3 reads CASSPRQGMAKNIQYF. This chain uses TRBV5-1 with TRBJ2-4; TCRdb designates TRBD1, a call that cannot be tested without DNA. Germline-derived CDR1 and CDR2 are SGHRS and YFSETQ. The CDR3 loop spans 16 amino acids. The variable domain in full, completed from reference TRBV5-1 and TRBJ2-4, reads KAGVTQTPRYLIKTRGQQVTLSCSPISGHRSVSWYQQTPGQGLQFLFEYFSETQRNKGNFPGRFSGRQFSNSRSEMNVSTLELGDSALYLCASSPRQGMAKNIQYFGAGTRLSVL.